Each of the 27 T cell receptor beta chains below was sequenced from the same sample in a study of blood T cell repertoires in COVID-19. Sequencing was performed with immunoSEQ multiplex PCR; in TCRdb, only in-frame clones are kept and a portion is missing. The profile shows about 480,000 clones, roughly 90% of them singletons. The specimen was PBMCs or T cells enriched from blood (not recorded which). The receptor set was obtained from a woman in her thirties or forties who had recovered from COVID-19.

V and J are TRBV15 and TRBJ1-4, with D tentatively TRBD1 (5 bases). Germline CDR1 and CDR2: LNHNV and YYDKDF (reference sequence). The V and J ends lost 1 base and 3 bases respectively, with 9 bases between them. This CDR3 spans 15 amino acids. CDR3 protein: CATSRVRGSNEKLFF. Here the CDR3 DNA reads TGTGCCACCAGCAGAGTAAGGGGTTCTAATGAAAAACTGTTTTTT. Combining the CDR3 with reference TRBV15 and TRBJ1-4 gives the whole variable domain DAMVIQNPRYQVTQFGKPVTLSCSQTLNHNVMYWYQQKSSQAPKLLFHYYDKDFNNEADTPDNFQSRRPNTSFCFLDIRSPGLGDTAMYLCATSRVRGSNEKLFFGSGTQLSVL.

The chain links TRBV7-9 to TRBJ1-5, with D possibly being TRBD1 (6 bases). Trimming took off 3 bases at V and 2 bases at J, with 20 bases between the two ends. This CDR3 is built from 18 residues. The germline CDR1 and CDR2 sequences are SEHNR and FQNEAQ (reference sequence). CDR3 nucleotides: TGTGCCAGCAGCTTTCTGCGACAATCAGGGGTGCGCAATCAGCCCCAGCATTTT. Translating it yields CASSFLRQSGVRNQPQHF.

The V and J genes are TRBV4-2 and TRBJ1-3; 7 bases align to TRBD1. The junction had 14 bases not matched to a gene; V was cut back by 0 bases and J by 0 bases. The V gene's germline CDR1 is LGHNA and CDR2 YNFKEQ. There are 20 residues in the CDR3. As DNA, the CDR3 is TGTGCCAGCAGCCAAGATCGGGGGACAGAAGGCCACCTCTCTGGAAACACCATATATTTT. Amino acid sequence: CASSQDRGTEGHLSGNTIYF.

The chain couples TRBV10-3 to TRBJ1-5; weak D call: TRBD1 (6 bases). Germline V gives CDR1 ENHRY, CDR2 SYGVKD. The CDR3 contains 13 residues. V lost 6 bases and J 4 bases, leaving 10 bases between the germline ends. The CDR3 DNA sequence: TGTGCCATCAGGGACAGCCTTAATCAGCCCCAGCATTTT. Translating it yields CAIRDSLNQPQHF.

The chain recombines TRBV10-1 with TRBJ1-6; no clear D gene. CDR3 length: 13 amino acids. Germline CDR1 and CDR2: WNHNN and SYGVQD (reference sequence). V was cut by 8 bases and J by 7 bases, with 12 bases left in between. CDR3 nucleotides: TGCGCCAGCCAGGCTACGGGGAATTCACCCCTCCACTTT. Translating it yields CASQATGNSPLHF.

The CDR3 sequence is CASSDSGGTQYF. CDR3 nucleotides: TGTGCCAGCAGTGATTCGGGAGGTACGCAGTATTTT. The rearrangement joins TRBV6-1 to TRBJ2-3; 7 bases are shared with TRBD2. The CDR3 is 12 residues long. Germline V gene lookup returns CDR1 MNHNS and CDR2 SASEGT. With 3 bases clipped from V and 8 bases from J, the junction kept 2 bases outside the gene matches.

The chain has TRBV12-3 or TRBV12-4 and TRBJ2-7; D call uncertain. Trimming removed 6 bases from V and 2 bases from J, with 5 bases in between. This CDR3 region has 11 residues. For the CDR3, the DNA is TGTGCCAGCAGCAGTGCCTACGAGCAGTACTTC. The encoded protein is CASSSAYEQYF.

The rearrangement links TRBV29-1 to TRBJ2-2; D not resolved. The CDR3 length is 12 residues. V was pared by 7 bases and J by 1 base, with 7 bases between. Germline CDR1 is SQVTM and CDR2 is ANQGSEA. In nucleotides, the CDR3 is TGCAGCGCCTACCAGAACACCGGGGAGCTGTTTTTT. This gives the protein CSAYQNTGELFF.

CDR3 DNA: TGCGCCAGCAGTCTCTATTCTAGCGGGACCGGAAATGAGCAGTTCTTC. It encodes CASSLYSSGTGNEQFF. The chain couples TRBV5-1 to TRBJ2-1; 9 bases line up with TRBD2. The CDR3 spans 16 residues. Germline CDR1 SGHRS, CDR2 YFSETQ. V shed 5 bases, J shed 7 bases, and the junction held 13 bases outside the gene matches.

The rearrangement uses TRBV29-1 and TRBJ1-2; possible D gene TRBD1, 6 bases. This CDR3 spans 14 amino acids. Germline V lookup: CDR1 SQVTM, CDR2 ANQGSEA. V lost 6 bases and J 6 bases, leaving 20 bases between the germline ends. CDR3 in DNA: TGCAGCGTGGGGGCCAGGCTGACTCGGGATGGCTACACCTTC. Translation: CSVGARLTRDGYTF.

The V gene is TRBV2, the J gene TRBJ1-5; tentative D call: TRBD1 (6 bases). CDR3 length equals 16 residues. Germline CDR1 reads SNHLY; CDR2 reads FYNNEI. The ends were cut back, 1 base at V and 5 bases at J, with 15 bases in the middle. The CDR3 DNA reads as TGTGCCAGCAGTGAAGGTTTTCTGAGGACAGATCAGCCCCAGCATTTT. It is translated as CASSEGFLRTDQPQHF.

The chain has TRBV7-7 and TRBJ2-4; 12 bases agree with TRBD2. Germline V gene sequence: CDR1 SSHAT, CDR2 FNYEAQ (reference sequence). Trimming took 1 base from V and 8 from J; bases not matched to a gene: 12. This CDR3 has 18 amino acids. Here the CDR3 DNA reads TGTGCCAGCAGCTTAGTGTGGCCTAGCGGGAGGGTCGATGACATTCAGTACTTC. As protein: CASSLVWPSGRVDDIQYF.

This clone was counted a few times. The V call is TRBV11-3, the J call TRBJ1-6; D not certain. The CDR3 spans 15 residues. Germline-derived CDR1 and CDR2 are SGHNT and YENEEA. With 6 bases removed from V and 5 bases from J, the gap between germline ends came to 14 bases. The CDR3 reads CASRLKVKNNSPLHF. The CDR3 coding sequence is TGTGCCAGCAGACTAAAGGTAAAGAATAATTCACCCCTCCACTTT.

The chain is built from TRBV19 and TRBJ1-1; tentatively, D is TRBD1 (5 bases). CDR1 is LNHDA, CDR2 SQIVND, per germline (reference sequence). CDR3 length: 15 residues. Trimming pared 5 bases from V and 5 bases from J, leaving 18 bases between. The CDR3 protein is CASSLPSGGRTEAFF. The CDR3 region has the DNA TGTGCCAGTAGTCTCCCTAGCGGGGGAAGGACTGAAGCTTTCTTT.

As DNA, the CDR3 is TGTGCCAGCAGCTTCGCAGCGGTTCTCTCCTACGAGCAGTACTTC. This gives the protein CASSFAAVLSYEQYF. The J gene is TRBJ2-7, the V gene TRBV7-8; the D gene is possibly TRBD2 (5 bases). CDR3 size: 15 residues. Germline-derived CDR1 and CDR2 are SGHVS and FQNEAQ. Trimming took off 3 bases at V and 0 bases at J, with 12 bases between the two ends.

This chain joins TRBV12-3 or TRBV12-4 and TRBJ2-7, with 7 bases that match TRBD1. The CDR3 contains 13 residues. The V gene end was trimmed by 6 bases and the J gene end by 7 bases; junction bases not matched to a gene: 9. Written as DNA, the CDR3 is TGTGCCAGCAGCCCATTTCAGACAGGGGAGCAGTACTTC. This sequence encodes CASSPFQTGEQYF.

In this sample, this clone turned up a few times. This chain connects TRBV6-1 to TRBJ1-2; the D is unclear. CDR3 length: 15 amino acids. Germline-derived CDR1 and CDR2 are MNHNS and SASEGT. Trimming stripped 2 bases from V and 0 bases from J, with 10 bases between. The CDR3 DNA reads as TGTGCCAGCAGTGAAAATCCCACAGCTAACTATGGCTACACCTTC. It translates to CASSENPTANYGYTF.

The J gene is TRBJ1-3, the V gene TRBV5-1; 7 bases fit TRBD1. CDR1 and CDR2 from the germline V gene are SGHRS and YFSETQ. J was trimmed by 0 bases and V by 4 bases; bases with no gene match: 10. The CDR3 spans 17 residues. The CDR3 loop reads CASSLYQGTASGNTIYF. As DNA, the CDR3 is TGCGCCAGCAGCCTATACCAGGGGACAGCCTCTGGAAACACCATATATTTT.

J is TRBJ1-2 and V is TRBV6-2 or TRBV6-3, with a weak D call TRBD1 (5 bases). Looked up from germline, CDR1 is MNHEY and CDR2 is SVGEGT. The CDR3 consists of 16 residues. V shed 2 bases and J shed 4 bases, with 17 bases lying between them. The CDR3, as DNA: TGTGCCAGCAGTTACCCGAGTCGACCAGGGTCCTATGGCTACACCTTC. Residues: CASSYPSRPGSYGYTF.

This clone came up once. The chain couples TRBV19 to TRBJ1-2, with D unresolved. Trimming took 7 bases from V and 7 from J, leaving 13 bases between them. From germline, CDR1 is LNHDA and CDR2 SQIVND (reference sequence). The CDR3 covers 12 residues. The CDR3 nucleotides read TGTGCCAGTATGTACCGTCGGGGTGGCTACACCTTC. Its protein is CASMYRRGGYTF.

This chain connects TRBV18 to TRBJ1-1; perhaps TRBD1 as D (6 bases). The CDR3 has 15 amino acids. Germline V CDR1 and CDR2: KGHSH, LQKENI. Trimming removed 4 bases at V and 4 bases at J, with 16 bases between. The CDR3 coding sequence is TGTGCCAGCTCACTTAATTCAGGGGTTGGCACTGAAGCTTTCTTT. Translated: CASSLNSGVGTEAFF.

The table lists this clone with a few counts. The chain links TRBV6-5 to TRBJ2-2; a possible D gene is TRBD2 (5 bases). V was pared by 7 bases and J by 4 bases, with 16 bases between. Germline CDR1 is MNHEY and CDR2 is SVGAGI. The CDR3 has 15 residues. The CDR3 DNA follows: TGTGCCAGCACCGAACTAGGGTTTAGCACCGGGGAGCTGTTTTTT. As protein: CASTELGFSTGELFF.

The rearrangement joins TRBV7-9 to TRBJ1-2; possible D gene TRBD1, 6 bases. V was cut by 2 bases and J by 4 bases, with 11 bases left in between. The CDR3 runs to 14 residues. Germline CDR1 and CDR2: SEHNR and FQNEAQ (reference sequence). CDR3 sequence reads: CASSLLEGGYGYTF. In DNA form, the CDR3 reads TGTGCCAGCAGCTTACTAGAAGGGGGCTATGGCTACACCTTC.

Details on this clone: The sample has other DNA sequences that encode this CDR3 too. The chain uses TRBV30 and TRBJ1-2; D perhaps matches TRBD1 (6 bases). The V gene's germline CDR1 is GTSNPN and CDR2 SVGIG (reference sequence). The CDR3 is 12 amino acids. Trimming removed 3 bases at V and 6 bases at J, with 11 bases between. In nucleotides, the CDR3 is TGTGCCTGGAGCAGACAGGTGGATGGCTACACCTTC. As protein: CAWSRQVDGYTF.

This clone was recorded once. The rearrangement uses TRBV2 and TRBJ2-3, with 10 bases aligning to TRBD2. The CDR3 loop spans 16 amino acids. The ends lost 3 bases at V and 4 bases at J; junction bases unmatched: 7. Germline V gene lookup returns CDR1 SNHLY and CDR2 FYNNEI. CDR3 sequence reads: CASSERAGGRADTQYF. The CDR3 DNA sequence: TGTGCCAGCAGTGAGAGAGCGGGAGGGCGGGCAGATACGCAGTATTTT. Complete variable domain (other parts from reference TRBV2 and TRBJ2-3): EPEVTQTPSHQVTQMGQEVILRCVPISNHLYFYWYRQILGQKVEFLVSFYNNEISEKSEIFDDQFSVERPDGSNFTLKIRSTKLEDSAMYFCASSERAGGRADTQYFGPGTRLTVL.

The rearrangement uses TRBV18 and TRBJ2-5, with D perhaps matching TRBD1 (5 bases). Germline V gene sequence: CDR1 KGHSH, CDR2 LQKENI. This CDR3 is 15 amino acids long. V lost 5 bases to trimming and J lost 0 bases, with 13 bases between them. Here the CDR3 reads CASSLQGEYQETQYF. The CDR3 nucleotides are TGTGCCAGCTCATTACAAGGGGAATACCAAGAGACCCAGTACTTC.

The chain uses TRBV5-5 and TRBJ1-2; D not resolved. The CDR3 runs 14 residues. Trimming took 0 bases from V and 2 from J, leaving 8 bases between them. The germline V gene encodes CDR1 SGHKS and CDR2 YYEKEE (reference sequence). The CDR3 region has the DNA TGTGCCAGCAGCTTGGGGAGTTTAAACTATGGCTACACCTTC. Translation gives CASSLGSLNYGYTF.